A selection of T cell receptor beta chains follows, all from one sample in a study of blood T cell repertoires in COVID-19. Assay used: immunoSEQ multiplex PCR; TCRdb lists only in-frame clones, some missing. The repertoire holds more than 150,000 clones, with 90% to 95% as singletons. The sequencing sample was made of peripheral blood. The source is a man younger than 45 with COVID-19, enrolled during active disease. Each CDR3 is given with its conserved first and last residue. D genes are given only for firm matches. Clone size is given for some rows only: seen once, a few or many times, or a class if the clone is expanded.

v_gene,j_gene,abundance,d_gene,CDR3nt,CDR3aa
TRBV6-6,TRBJ2-7,-,TRBD1,TGTGCCAGCAGTTACTCCCCGGGCAGGGGGACCTACGAGCAGTACTTC,CASSYSPGRGTYEQYF
TRBV30,TRBJ1-2,-,TRBD1,TGTGCCTCCGGGACAGGGGGCACTAACTATGGCTACACCTTC,CASGTGGTNYGYTF
TRBV4-1,TRBJ1-6,-,-,TGCGCCAGCAGCCAGACAGGTTTTAGCTCCTATAATTCACCCCTCCACTTT,CASSQTGFSSYNSPLHF
TRBV7-3,TRBJ1-3,-,TRBD1,TGTGCCAGCAGCTTGACAGGGAACGCTGGAAACACCATATATTTT,CASSLTGNAGNTIYF
TRBV5-1,TRBJ1-1,-,-,TGCGCCAGCAGCTTGGCCGGTGCGTACACTGAAGCTTTCTTT,CASSLAGAYTEAFF
TRBV5-1,TRBJ2-7,-,TRBD1,TGCGCCAGCAGCCCGGGACAGTCCTACGAGCAGTACTTC,CASSPGQSYEQYF
TRBV5-6,TRBJ1-2,-,-,TGTGCCAGCAGCTTGGCAGGGGCTGCCTATGGCTACACCTTC,CASSLAGAAYGYTF
TRBV29-1,TRBJ2-1,-,TRBD1,TGCAGCGTTGAACTCCCCCGGGACAGGGATTCCAATGAGCAGTTCTTC,CSVELPRDRDSNEQFF
TRBV20-1,TRBJ1-3,few,TRBD1,TGCAGTGCTAGTACAGGGGGCTATGGAAACACCATATATTTT,CSASTGGYGNTIYF
TRBV5-4,TRBJ2-5,once,TRBD1,TGTGCCAGCAGCAGATCAGGGGGCCTCCAAGAGACCCAGTACTTC,CASSRSGGLQETQYF